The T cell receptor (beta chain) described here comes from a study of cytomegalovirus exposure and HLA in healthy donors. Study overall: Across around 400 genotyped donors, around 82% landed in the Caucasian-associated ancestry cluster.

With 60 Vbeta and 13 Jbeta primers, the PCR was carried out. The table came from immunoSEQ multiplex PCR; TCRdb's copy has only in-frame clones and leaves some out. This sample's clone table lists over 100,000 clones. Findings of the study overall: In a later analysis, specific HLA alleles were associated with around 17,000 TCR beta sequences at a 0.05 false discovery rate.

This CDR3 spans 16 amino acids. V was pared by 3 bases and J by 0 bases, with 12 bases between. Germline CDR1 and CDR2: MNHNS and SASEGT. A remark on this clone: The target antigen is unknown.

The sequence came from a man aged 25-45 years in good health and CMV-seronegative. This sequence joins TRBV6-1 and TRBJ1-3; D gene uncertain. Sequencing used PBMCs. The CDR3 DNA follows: TGTGCCAGCAGTGAGCCGGGAGCGAGCTCTGGAAACACCATATATTTT. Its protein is CASSEPGASSGNTIYF.